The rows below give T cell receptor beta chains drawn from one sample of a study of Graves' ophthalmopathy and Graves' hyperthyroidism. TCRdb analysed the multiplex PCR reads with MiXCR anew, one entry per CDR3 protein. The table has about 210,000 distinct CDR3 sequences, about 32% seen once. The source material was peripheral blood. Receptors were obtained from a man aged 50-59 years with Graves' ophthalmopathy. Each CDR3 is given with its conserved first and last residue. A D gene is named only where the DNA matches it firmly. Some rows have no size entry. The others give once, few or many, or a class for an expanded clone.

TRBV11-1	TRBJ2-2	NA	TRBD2	TGTGCCAGCAGCTCATCTCACCGGGGTAGCGGGAGTACCGGGGAGCTGTTTTTT	CASSSSHRGSGSTGELFF
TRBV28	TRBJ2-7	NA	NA	TGTGCCAGCAGTTTACGCCGGGGGGAGCAGTACTTC	CASSLRRGEQYF
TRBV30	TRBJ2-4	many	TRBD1	TGTGCCTGGAGCCAGGGGGCCTCCAAAAACATTCAGTACTTC	CAWSQGASKNIQYF
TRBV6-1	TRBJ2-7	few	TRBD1	TGTGCCAGCAGCGGAAGGGACAGTCCCTACTACGAGCAGTACTTC	CASSGRDSPYYEQYF
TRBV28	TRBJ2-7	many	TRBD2	TGTGCCAGCAGTCCTCTAGCGGGAGAGGGTTTGTTCTACGAGCAGTACTTC	CASSPLAGEGLFYEQYF
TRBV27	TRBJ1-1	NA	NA	TGTGCCAGCAGTGATCCGGTGATGAACACTGAAGCTTTCTTT	CASSDPVMNTEAFF
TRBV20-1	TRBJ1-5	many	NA	TGCAGTGCTAGCAAGGGACGGGGGGAGCCCCAGCATTTT	CSASKGRGEPQHF
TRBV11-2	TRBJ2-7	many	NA	TGTGCCAGCAGCTTCAGGGGAGCGCCTATCAGCTCCTACGAGCAGTACTTC	CASSFRGAPISSYEQYF
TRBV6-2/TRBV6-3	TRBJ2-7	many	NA	TGTGCCAGCAGTTACAGGAGGGACACCTCCTACGAGCAGTACTTC	CASSYRRDTSYEQYF
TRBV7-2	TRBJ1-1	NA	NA	TGTGCCAGCAGCGAGAGACAGCAGCCGAACACTGAAGCTTTCTTT	CASSERQQPNTEAFF
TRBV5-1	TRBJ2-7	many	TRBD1	TGCGCCAGCAGCTCGTTAGGACAGGGTTTGAACGAGCAGTACTTC	CASSSLGQGLNEQYF
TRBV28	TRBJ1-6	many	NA	TGTGCCAGCAGTTTAAAAGGATCACCCCTCCACTTT	CASSLKGSPLHF
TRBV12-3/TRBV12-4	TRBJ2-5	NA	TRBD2	TGTGCCACCAGGACTAGCGAAGAGACCCAGTACTTC	CATRTSEETQYF
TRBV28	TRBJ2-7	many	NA	TGTGCCAGCAACGCGCCTGGGCTAGCCAGGGCCTACGAGCAGTACTTC	CASNAPGLARAYEQYF
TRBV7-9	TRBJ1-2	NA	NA	TGTGCCAGCAGCTTATCCGCAGGGTCTGGCTACACCTTC	CASSLSAGSGYTF
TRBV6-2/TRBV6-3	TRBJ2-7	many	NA	TGTGCCAGCAGTTACTCGACCGGGGCTCCGGGCGAGCAGTACTTC	CASSYSTGAPGEQYF
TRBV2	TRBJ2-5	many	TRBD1	TGTGCCAGCACTCCCCAGGGGGCGAACCAAGAGACCCAGTACTTC	CASTPQGANQETQYF
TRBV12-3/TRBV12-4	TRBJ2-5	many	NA	TGTGCCAGCAGTTTCGGAGCAGGACGCCCGGGTCAAGAGACCCAGTACTTC	CASSFGAGRPGQETQYF
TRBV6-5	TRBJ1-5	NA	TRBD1	TGTGCCAGCAGTTACGGGGAAGACAGGGTGGGACAGCCCCAGCATTTT	CASSYGEDRVGQPQHF
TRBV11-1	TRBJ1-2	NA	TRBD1	TGTGCCAGCAGCTTAGACGGGACAGGGGGCGGCTATGGCTACACCTTC	CASSLDGTGGGYGYTF
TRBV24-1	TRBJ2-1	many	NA	TGTGCCACCAGTGATTTTGGCCGGAGCTCCTACAATGAGCAGTTCTTC	CATSDFGRSSYNEQFF
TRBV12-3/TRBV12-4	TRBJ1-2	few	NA	TGTGCCAGCAGTTTTAATGGCAGGGAGTTGGTTGGCTACACCTTC	CASSFNGRELVGYTF
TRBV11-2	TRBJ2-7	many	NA	TGTGCCAGCAGCTTCGGGGGTAGCGGTGCCGGTGAGCAGTACTTC	CASSFGGSGAGEQYF
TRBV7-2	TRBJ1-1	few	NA	TGTGCCAGCAGCCTACAAGGGCTGACGAACACTGAAGCTTTCTTT	CASSLQGLTNTEAFF
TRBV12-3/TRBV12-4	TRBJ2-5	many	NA	TGTGCCAGCAGTGTGACTTCCGAAGAGACCCAGTACTTC	CASSVTSEETQYF
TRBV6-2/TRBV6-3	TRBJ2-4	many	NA	TGTGCCAGCAGTTACGAGGGCATTCAGTACTTC	CASSYEGIQYF
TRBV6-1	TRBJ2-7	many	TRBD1	TGTGCCACCCTGGGACAGAGCTCCTACGAGCAGTACTTC	CATLGQSSYEQYF
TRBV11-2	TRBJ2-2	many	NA	TGTGCCAGCAGGCCTAACAGTGGGGGCCGGAACACCGGGGAGCTGTTTTTT	CASRPNSGGRNTGELFF
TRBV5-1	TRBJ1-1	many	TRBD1	TGCGCCAGCAGCTTGTGGGGGGACAGGAGGGGCACTGAAGCTTTCTTT	CASSLWGDRRGTEAFF
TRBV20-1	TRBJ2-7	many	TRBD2	TGCAGTGCAGAGGCTAGCGGGATTACCTACGAGCAGTACTTC	CSAEASGITYEQYF
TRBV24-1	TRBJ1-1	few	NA	TGTGCCACCAGAGAACTCAGGTACACTGAAGCTTTCTTT	CATRELRYTEAFF
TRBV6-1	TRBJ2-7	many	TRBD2	TGTGCCAGCAGCCGCGGGACTAGCGGGAGAGGCTACGAGCAGTACTTC	CASSRGTSGRGYEQYF
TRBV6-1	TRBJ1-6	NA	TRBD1	TGTGCCAGCAGCGGGGGACAGACGCTATCCTATAATTCACCCCTCCACTTT	CASSGGQTLSYNSPLHF
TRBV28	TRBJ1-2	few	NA	TGTGCCAGCCGAGTGGGTGAAGGCTACACCTTC	CASRVGEGYTF
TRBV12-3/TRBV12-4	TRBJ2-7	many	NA	TGTGCCAGCAGTTTGAGCGATTACGAGCAGTACTTC	CASSLSDYEQYF
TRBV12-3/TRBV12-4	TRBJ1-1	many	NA	TGTGCCAGCAGTTCCCCAGGGATCTCTGAAGCTTTCTTT	CASSSPGISEAFF
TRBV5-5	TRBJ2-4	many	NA	TGTGCCAGCAGCGGACCGACGATAGCCAAAAACATTCAGTACTTC	CASSGPTIAKNIQYF
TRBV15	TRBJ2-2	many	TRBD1	TGTGCCACCAGCAGTCCGGGACAGGGGCGCACCGGGGAGCTGTTTTTT	CATSSPGQGRTGELFF
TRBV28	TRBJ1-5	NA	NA	TGTGCCAGCAGTGAACTGGGGAATCAGCCCCAGCATTTT	CASSELGNQPQHF
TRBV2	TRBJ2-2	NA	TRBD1	TGTGCCAGCAGTGGGACAGGCCGGAACACCGGGGAGCTGTTTTTT	CASSGTGRNTGELFF
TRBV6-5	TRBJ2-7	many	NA	TGTGCCAGCAGGGCTTTTAGCGACTCCCTCGAGCAGTACTTC	CASRAFSDSLEQYF
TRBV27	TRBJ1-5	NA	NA	TGTGCCAGCAGTTCTAGACAGAGCAATCAGCCCCAGCATTTT	CASSSRQSNQPQHF
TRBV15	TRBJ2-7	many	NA	TGTGCCACCAGCAGAGATCTCAGGGGCTCCTACGAGCAGTACTTC	CATSRDLRGSYEQYF
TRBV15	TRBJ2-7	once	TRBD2	TGTGCCACCAGCGGATGGGGAAGCGGGGGTAGCTCCTACGAGCAGTACTTC	CATSGWGSGGSSYEQYF
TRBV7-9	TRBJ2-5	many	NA	TGTGCCAGCACCCTATGGTGGGGACAAGAGTACCAAGAGACCCAGTACTTC	CASTLWWGQEYQETQYF